The clone carrying this T cell receptor (beta chain) has just one count. What it recognizes is unknown. This PCR relied on a set of 60 Vbeta primers and 13 Jbeta primers. Data came from immunoSEQ multiplex PCR; TCRdb stores just in-frame clones and leaves some out. The table lists around 95,000 clones, 80% to 90% of them singletons. The donors (healthy individuals) were bone marrow donors. The record originates from a study of cytomegalovirus exposure and HLA in healthy donors. Broader study findings: Cytomegalovirus status was reportedly diagnosed by the classifier with high specificity and sensitivity. TCR beta V segments were, for the most part, productive about 87% or about 30% of the time in an earlier analysis.

The receptor's source is a man aged 25 to 40 in good health and CMV-seropositive. What was sequenced was PBMCs.

In DNA, the CDR3 is TGTGCCAGTAGTACTACCGCCGGGACAGGGTTTAACGAGCAGTACTTC. Translated, it gives CASSTTAGTGFNEQYF. The V and J genes are TRBV19 and TRBJ2-7; 9 positions agree with TRBD1. The V and J ends lost 4 bases and 5 bases, in that order; junction bases with no gene match: 12. The CDR3 spans 16 residues. Germline assignment: CDR1 LNHDA and CDR2 SQIVND (reference sequence).